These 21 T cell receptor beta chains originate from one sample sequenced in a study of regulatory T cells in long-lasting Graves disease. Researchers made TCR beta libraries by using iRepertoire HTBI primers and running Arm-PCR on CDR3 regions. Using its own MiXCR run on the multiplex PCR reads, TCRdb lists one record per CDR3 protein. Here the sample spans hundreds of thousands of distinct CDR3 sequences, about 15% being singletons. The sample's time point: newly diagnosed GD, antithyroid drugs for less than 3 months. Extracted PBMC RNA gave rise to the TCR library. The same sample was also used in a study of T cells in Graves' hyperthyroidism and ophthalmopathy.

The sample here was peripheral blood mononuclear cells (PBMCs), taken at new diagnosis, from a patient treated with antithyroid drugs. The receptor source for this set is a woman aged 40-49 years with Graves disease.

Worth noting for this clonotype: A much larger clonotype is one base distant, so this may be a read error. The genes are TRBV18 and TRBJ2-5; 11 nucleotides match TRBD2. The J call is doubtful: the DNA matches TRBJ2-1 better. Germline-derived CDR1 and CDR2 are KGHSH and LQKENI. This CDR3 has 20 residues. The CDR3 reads CASSPAGGTARLAGINEQFF. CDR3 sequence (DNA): TGTGCCAGCTCACCAGCAGGTGGGACGGCAAGACTAGCGGGAATCAATGAGCAGTTCTTC.

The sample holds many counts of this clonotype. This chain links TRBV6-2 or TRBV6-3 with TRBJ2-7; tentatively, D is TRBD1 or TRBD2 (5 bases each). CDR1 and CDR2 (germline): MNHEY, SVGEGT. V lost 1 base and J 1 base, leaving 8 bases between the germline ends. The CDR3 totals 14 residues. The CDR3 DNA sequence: TGTGCCAGCAGTTACTGGGACGGGTCCTACGAGCAGTACTTC. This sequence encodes CASSYWDGSYEQYF.

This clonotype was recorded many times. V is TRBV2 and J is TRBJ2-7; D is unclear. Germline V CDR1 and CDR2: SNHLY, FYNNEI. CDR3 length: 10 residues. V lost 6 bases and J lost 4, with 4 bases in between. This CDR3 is CASRGYEQYF. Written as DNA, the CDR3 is TGTGCCAGCAGGGGGTACGAGCAGTACTTC.

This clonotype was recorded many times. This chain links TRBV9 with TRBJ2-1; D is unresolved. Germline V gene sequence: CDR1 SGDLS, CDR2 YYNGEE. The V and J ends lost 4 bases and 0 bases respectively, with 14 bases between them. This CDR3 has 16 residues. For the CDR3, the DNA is TGTGCCAGCAGCCCGAAGGACGCCGGCTCCTACAATGAGCAGTTCTTC. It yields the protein CASSPKDAGSYNEQFF. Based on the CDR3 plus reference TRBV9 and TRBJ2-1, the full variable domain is DSGVTQTPKHLITATGQRVTLRCSPRSGDLSVYWYQQSLDQGLQFLIQYYNGEERAKGNILERFSAQQFPDLHSELNLSSLELGDSALYFCASSPKDAGSYNEQFFGPGTRLTVL.

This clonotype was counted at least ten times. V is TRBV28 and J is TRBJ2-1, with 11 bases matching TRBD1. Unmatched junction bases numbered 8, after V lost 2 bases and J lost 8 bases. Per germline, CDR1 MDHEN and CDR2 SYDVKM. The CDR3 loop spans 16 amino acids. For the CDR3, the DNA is TGTGCCAGCAGTTTAAGTTCGGACAGGGGGCCGCATGAGCAGTTCTTC. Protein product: CASSLSSDRGPHEQFF.

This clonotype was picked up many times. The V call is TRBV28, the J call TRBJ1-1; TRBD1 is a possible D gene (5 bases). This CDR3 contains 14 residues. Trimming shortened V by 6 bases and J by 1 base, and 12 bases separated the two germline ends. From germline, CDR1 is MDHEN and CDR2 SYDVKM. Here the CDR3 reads CASRLGTANTEAFF. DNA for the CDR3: TGTGCCAGCAGACTCGGGACGGCGAACACTGAAGCTTTCTTT.

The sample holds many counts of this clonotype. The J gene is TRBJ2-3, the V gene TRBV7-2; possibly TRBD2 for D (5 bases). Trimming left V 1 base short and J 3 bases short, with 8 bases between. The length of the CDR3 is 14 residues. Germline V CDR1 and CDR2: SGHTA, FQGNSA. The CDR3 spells CASSLVTRTDTQYF. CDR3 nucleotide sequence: TGTGCCAGCAGCTTAGTCACTAGAACAGATACGCAGTATTTT.

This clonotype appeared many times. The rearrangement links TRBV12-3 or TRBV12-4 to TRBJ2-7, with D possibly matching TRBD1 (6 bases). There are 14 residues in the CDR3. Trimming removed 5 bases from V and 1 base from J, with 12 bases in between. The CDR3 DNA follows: TGTGCCAGCAGTCAACAGGGAGAATCCTACGAGCAGTACTTC. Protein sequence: CASSQQGESYEQYF.

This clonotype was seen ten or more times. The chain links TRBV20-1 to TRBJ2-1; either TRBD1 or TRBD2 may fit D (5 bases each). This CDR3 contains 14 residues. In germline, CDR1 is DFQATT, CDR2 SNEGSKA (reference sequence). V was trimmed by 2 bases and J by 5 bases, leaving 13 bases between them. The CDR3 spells CSARSPTADNEQFF. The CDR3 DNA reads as TGCAGTGCTAGAAGCCCGACAGCGGACAATGAGCAGTTCTTC.

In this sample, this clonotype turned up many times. The CDR3 region is CASSKTGFGPQHF. CDR3 DNA sequence: TGTGCCAGCAGCAAGACAGGGTTTGGGCCCCAGCATTTT. The V and J genes are TRBV28 and TRBJ1-5, with 7 bases that match TRBD1. The V segment lost 6 bases and the J segment 9 bases; nucleotides outside the gene matches: 8. The germline V gene has CDR1 MDHEN and CDR2 SYDVKM. The CDR3 has 13 residues. The complete variable domain, with remaining parts taken from reference TRBV28 and TRBJ1-5, reads DVKVTQSSRYLVKRTGEKVFLECVQDMDHENMFWYRQDPGLGLRLIYFSYDVKMKEKGDIPEGYSVSREKKERFSLILESASTNQTSMYLCASSKTGFGPQHFGDGTRLSIL.

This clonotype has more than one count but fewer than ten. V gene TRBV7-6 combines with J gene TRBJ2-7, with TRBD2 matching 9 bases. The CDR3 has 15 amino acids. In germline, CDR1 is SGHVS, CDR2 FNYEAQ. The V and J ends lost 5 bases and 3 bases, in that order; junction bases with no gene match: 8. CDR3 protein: CASSQTSGHFYEQYF. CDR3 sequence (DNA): TGTGCCAGCAGCCAAACTAGCGGGCATTTCTACGAGCAGTACTTC.

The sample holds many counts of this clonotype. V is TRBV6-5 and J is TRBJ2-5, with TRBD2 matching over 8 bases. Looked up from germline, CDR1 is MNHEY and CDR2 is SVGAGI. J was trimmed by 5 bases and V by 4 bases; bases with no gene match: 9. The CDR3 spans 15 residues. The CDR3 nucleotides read TGTGCCAGCAGTTCGAACAGGGCGGGGGGCGAGACCCAGTACTTC. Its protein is CASSSNRAGGETQYF.

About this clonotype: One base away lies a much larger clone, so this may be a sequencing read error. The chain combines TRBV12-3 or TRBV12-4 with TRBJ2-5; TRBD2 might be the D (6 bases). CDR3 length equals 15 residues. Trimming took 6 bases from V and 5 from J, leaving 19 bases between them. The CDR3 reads CASSFQGGMGETQYF. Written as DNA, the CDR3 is TGTGCCAGCAGCTTCCAGGGCGGGATGGGGGAGACCCAGTACTTC.

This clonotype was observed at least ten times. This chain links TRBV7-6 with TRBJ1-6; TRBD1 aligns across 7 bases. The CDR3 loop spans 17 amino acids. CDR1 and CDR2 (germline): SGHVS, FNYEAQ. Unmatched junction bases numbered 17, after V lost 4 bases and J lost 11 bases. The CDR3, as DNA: TGTGCCAGCAGCTCGCAGGGGGACACCCATTTAAGAGCACCCCTCCACTTT. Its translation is CASSSQGDTHLRAPLHF.

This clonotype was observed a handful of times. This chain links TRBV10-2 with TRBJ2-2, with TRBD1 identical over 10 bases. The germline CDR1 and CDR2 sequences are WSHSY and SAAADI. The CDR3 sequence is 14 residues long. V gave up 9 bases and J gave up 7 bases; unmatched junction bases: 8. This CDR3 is CASADRGPVGELFF. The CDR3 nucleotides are TGCGCCAGTGCCGACAGGGGGCCGGTCGGGGAGCTGTTTTTT.

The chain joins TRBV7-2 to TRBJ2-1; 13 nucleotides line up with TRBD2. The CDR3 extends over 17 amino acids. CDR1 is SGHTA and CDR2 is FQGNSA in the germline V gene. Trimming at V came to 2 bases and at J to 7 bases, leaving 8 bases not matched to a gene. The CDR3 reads CASSLTGLAGIENEQFF. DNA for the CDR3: TGTGCCAGCAGCTTAACGGGACTAGCGGGAATAGAGAATGAGCAGTTCTTC.

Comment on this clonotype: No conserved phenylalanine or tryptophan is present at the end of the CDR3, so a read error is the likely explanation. Here the CDR3 reads CASSLGYSAGDEQYL. For the CDR3, the DNA is TGCGCCAGCAGCTTGGGGTACTCGGCCGGAGACGAGCAGTACTTG. V usage is TRBV5-1 and J usage is TRBJ2-7; D gene unclear. In germline, CDR1 is SGHRS, CDR2 YFSETQ. The CDR3 spans 15 residues. V was trimmed by 0 bases and J by 5 bases, leaving 15 bases between them.

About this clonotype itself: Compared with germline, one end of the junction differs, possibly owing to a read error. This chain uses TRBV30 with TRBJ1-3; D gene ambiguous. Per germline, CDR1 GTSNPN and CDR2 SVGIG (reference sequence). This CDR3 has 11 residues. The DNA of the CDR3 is TGTGCCTGGAGTCATGGAAACACCACATATTTT. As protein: CAWSHGNTTYF. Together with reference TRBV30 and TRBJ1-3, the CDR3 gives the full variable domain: SQTIHQWPATLVQPVGSPLSLECTVEGTSNPNLYWYRQAAGRGLQLLFYSVGIGQISSEVPQNLSASRPQDRQFILSSKKLLLSDSGFYLCAWSHGNTTYFGEGSWLTVV.

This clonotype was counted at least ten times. Here the CDR3 reads CAWSANREINYGYTF. CDR3 sequence (DNA): TGTGCCTGGAGTGCAAACAGGGAAATAAACTATGGCTACACCTTC. The chain couples TRBV30 to TRBJ1-2, with D possibly matching TRBD1 (6 bases). Trimming shortened V by 1 base and J by 2 bases, and 14 bases separated the two germline ends. The CDR3 runs to 15 residues. Germline CDR1 and CDR2: GTSNPN and SVGIG (reference sequence).

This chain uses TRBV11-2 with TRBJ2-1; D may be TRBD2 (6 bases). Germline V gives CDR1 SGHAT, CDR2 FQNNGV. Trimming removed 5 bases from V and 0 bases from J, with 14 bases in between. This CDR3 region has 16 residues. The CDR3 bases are TGTGCCAGCAGCGGGAGACTAGATCCCTCCTACAATGAGCAGTTCTTC. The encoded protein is CASSGRLDPSYNEQFF.

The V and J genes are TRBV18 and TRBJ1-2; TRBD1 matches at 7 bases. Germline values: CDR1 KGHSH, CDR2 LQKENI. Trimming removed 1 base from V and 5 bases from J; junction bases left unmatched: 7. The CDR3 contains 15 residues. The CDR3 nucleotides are TGTGCCAGCTCACCACAGGGGGCGCTTGAGTATGGCTACACCTTC. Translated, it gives CASSPQGALEYGYTF. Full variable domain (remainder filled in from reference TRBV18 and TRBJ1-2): NAGVMQNPRHLVRRRGQEARLRCSPMKGHSHVYWYRQLPEEGLKFMVYLQKENIIDESGMPKERFSAEFPKEGPSILRIQQVVRGDSAAYFCASSPQGALEYGYTFGSGTRLTVV.